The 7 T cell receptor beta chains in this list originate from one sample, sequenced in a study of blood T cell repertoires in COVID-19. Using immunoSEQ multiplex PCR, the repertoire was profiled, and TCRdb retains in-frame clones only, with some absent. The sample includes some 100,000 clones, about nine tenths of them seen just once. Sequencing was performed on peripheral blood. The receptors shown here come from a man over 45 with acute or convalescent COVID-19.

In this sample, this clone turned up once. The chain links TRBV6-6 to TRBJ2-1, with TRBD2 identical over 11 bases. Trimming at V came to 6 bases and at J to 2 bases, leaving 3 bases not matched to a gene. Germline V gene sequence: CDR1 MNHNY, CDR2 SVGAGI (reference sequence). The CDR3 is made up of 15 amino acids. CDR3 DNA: TGTGCCAGCAGCGGACTAGCGGGTGCCTACAATGAGCAGTTCTTC. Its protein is CASSGLAGAYNEQFF.

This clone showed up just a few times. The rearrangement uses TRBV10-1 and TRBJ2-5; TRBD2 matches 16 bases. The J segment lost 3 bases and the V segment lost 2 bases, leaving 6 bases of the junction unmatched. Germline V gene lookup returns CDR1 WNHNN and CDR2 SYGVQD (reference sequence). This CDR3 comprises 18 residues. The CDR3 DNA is TGCGCCAGCAGTGAGGGGACTAGCGGGAGGGCAGGCGAAGAGACCCAGTACTTC. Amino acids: CASSEGTSGRAGEETQYF.

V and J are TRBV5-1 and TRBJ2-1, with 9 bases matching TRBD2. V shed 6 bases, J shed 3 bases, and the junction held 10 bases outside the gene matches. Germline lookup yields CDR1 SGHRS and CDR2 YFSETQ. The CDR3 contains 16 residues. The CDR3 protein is CASTQTLAGNYNEQFF. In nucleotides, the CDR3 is TGCGCCAGCACCCAAACGCTAGCGGGAAACTACAATGAGCAGTTCTTC.

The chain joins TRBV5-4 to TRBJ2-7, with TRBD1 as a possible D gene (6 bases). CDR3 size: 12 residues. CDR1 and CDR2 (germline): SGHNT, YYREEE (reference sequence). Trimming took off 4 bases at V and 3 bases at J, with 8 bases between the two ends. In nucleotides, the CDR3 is TGTGCCAGCAGCAAGGACAGCTACGAGCAGTACTTC. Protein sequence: CASSKDSYEQYF.

CDR3 loop: CATVSMFGNTIYF. DNA of the CDR3: TGTGCCACCGTAAGCATGTTTGGAAACACCATATATTTT. The rearrangement joins TRBV10-3 to TRBJ1-3; no definite D call. Between the trimmed V and J ends, which lost 10 bases and 3 bases, there was a span of 13 bases. CDR3 size: 13 residues. CDR1 ENHRY and CDR2 SYGVKD come from the germline V gene.

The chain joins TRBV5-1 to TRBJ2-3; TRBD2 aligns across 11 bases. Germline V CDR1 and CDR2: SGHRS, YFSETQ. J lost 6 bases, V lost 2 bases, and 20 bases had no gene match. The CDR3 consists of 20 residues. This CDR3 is CASSFIGASPSGRPGDTQYF. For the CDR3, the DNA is TGCGCCAGCAGCTTCATTGGGGCATCTCCTAGCGGGAGGCCTGGCGATACGCAGTATTTT.

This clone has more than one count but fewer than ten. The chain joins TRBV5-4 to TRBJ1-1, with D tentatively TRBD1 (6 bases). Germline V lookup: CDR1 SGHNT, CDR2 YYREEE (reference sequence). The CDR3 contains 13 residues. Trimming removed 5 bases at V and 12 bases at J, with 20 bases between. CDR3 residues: CASRSRQVGVTFF. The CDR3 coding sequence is TGTGCCAGCAGATCCAGACAGGTCGGGGTTACTTTCTTT.